Shown below are 4 T cell receptor beta chains from a single sample sequenced in a study of cytomegalovirus exposure and HLA in healthy donors. Vbeta (60) and Jbeta (13) primers were used in the PCR. Sequenced by immunoSEQ multiplex PCR; TCRdb stores in-frame clones only, minus some. Of approximately 210,000 clones detected, 60% to 85% appear once; the ten largest clones hold less than 2%. The sequencing input was PBMCs. Every receptor here comes from a girl under 18 in good health and CMV-seropositive.

V gene TRBV10-3 combines with J gene TRBJ1-1, with TRBD1 identical over 7 bases. With V trimmed by 4 bases and J by 4 bases, 9 bases remained unmatched. This CDR3 is built from 15 residues. CDR1 is ENHRY, CDR2 SYGVKD, per germline. This chain's CDR3 is CAISATGEAGTEAFF. The DNA for the CDR3 is TGTGCCATCAGTGCCACAGGGGAGGCGGGCACTGAAGCTTTCTTT.

This chain joins TRBV10-1 and TRBJ2-7; 7 nucleotides line up with TRBD2. The CDR3 length is 14 residues. With 0 bases clipped from V and 6 bases from J, the junction kept 5 bases outside the gene matches. The V gene's germline CDR1 is WNHNN and CDR2 SYGVQD (reference sequence). The CDR3 here is CASSESLGGGEQYF. CDR3 sequence (DNA): TGCGCCAGCAGTGAGTCTTTGGGGGGGGGCGAGCAGTACTTC.

The V call is TRBV5-6, the J call TRBJ1-5; D is undetermined. CDR1 SGHDT and CDR2 YYEEEE come from the germline V gene. This CDR3 has 14 amino acids. V was shortened by 4 bases and J by 2 bases, with 10 bases between the two germline ends. CDR3 region: CASSLSRGNQPQHF. CDR3 DNA: TGTGCCAGCAGCCTGAGCCGGGGCAATCAGCCCCAGCATTTT.

The chain couples TRBV7-2 to TRBJ2-7, with TRBD1 identical over 11 bases. This CDR3 has 14 amino acids. The V gene end was trimmed by 5 bases and the J gene end by 6 bases; junction bases not matched to a gene: 6. CDR1 SGHTA and CDR2 FQGNSA come from the germline V gene. This CDR3 is CASSPGQGAREQYF. CDR3 DNA: TGTGCCAGCAGCCCCGGACAGGGGGCGCGCGAGCAGTACTTC.